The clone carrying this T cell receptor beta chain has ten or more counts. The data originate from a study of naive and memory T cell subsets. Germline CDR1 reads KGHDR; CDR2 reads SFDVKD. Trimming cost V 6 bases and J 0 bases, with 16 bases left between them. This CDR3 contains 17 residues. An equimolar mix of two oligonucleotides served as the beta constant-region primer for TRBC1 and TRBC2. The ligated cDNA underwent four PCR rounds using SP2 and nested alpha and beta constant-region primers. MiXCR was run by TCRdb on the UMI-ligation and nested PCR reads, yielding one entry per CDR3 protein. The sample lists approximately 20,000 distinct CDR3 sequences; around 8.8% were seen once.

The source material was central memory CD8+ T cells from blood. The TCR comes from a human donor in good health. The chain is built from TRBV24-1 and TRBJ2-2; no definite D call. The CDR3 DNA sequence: TGTGCCACCAGTACCACCGAAGGAATGACGAACACCGGGGAGCTGTTTTTT. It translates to CATSTTEGMTNTGELFF.